This T cell receptor (beta chain) was captured by sequencing in a study of blood T cell repertoires in COVID-19. Study as a whole: Acute and convalescent COVID-19 samples came from the United States, Italy and Spain. Sources were T cells, B-cell-depleted T cells, or PBMCs; the material itself was cDNA or gDNA.

The CDR3 is made up of 15 amino acids. V was cut by 6 bases and J by 1 base, with 16 bases left in between. CDR1 is SGHRS and CDR2 is YFSETQ in the germline V gene. As processed by the authors: Estimation of nucleated cell counts relied on the amplification of reference gene primers. Data came from immunoSEQ multiplex PCR; TCRdb stores just in-frame clones and leaves some out. Clone size and the V and J calls come from that table; the DNA yielded D and trimming. The sample shows some 140,000 clones, about 80% of them seen only once. This receptor was taken from a woman aged 80 or older with acute or convalescent COVID-19. The chain couples TRBV5-1 to TRBJ2-5, with D uncertain. Sequenced input: peripheral blood. CDR3 in amino acids: CASNALSDPQETQYF. CDR3 DNA sequence: TGCGCCAGCAACGCGCTTTCCGATCCCCAAGAGACCCAGTACTTC.